This T cell receptor (beta chain) was recovered during a study of response to subunit inactivated influenza vaccine. Study outcomes and limitations: Each seasonal influenza vaccination recruits few new T cells, the authors suggested.

This clonotype was picked up a small number of times. Its matching antigen is unknown. V lost 6 bases and J 0 bases, leaving 10 bases between the germline ends. Per germline, CDR1 MNHNS and CDR2 SASEGT. The CDR3 consists of 14 residues. TCRdb analysed the RT-PCR reads with MiXCR anew, one entry per CDR3 protein. This repertoire shows 590,000 or so distinct CDR3 sequences, around 15% found once; its top ten account for less than 9%. The source material was PBMCs from blood, sampled 14 to 15 days before vaccination. This TCR was sampled from a man in his fifties or sixties who received an inactivated influenza vaccine. The genes are TRBV6-1 and TRBJ2-3; D tentatively fits TRBD1 or TRBD2 (6 bases each). Written as DNA, the CDR3 is TGTGCCAGCAGGGAGGGGGGAAGCACAGATACGCAGTATTTT. Translation gives CASREGGSTDTQYF.